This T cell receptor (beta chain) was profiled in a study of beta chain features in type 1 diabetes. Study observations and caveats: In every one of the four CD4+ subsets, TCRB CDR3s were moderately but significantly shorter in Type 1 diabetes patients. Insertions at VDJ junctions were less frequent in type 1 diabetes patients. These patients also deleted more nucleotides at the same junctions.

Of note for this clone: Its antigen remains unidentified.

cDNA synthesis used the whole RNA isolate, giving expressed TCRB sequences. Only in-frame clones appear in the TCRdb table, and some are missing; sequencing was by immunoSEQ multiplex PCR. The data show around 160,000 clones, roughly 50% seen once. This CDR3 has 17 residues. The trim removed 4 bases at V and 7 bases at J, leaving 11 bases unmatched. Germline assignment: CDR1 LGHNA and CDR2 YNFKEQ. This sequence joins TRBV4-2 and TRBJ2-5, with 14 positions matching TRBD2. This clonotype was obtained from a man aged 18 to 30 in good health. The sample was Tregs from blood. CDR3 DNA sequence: TGTGCCAGCAGCCTTTCGACTAGCGGGGGGGCAGGGAGGACCCAGTACTTC. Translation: CASSLSTSGGAGRTQYF.